The 31 T cell receptor beta chains presented below share a single source sample, sequenced in a study of blood T cells in healthy people across ages. For the second PCR, which ran for about 7 to 11 cycles, a sample-barcoded 5' primer and a J-beta primer mix were used. TCRdb analysed the 5' RACE reads with MiXCR anew, one entry per CDR3 protein. The data show around 870,000 distinct CDR3 sequences, less than 35% seen once. The sample comprised blood. The source of these receptors is a woman of 80 years or more in good health.

The sample holds many counts of this clonotype. This rearrangement joins TRBV7-9 to TRBJ2-3; D may be TRBD2 (6 bases). CDR1 is SEHNR and CDR2 is FQNEAQ in the germline V gene (reference sequence). This CDR3 has 15 residues. V lost 5 bases and J 2 bases, leaving 14 bases between the germline ends. In DNA form, the CDR3 reads TGTGCCAGCAGCCCAGCAGCGGGTACCACAGATACGCAGTATTTT. It encodes CASSPAAGTTDTQYF.

The chain carries TRBV4-3 and TRBJ2-5, with 7 bases identical to TRBD2. Trimming removed 3 bases from V and 9 bases from J; junction bases left unmatched: 16. CDR3 length equals 16 residues. Germline assignment: CDR1 LGHNA and CDR2 YSLEER. The DNA for the CDR3 is TGCGCCAGCAGCCAGGACTCGGCGGGGGTCGCGCAGGCCCAGTACTTC. Protein: CASSQDSAGVAQAQYF.

Concerning this clonotype: The CDR3 end shows no conserved phenylalanine or tryptophan, and so a read error is likely. The gene calls are TRBV20-1 and TRBJ2-7; possible D gene TRBD2, 5 bases. V was clipped by 0 bases and J by 3 bases, with 6 bases between them. This CDR3 has 12 amino acids. Germline assignment: CDR1 DFQATT and CDR2 SNEGSKA (reference sequence). DNA of the CDR3: TGCAGTGCTAGAGACCGGGGCTACGAGCAGTACTGC. As protein: CSARDRGYEQYC.

In this sample, this clonotype turned up many times. Relative to the germline gene, one junction end is altered; a read error may explain this. This chain connects TRBV20-1 to TRBJ2-1, with D perhaps assigned TRBD1 or TRBD2 (6 bases each). The CDR3 covers 13 residues. Germline CDR1 is DFQATT and CDR2 is SNEGSKA (reference sequence). The CDR3 nucleotides are TGCAGTGCCAGAGAAGGGGGGTACAATGAGCAGTTCTTC. Translation gives CSAREGGYNEQFF.

There are many counts of this clonotype. V and J are TRBV7-2 and TRBJ2-5; D remains ambiguous. Germline values: CDR1 SGHTA, CDR2 FQGNSA. This CDR3 has 14 amino acids. V was clipped by 2 bases and J by 9 bases, with 16 bases between them. The chain's CDR3 is CASSLYPTLAAQYF. As DNA, the CDR3 is TGTGCCAGCAGCTTATATCCCACACTGGCGGCCCAGTACTTC.

The V and J genes are TRBV20-1 and TRBJ2-3; no definite D call. This CDR3 contains 14 residues. V dropped 6 bases and J dropped 4 bases, with 17 bases sitting between them. CDR1 is DFQATT and CDR2 is SNEGSKA in the germline V gene (reference sequence). The CDR3 loop reads CSARNPVASDTQYF. The DNA of the CDR3 is TGCAGTGCGAGGAACCCTGTCGCCTCAGATACGCAGTATTTT.

The chain joins TRBV20-1 to TRBJ2-1; D is possibly TRBD1 (5 bases). Germline V gene data show CDR1 as DFQATT and CDR2 as SNEGSKA (reference sequence). The CDR3 length is 14 residues. V dropped 0 bases and J dropped 4 bases, with 10 bases sitting between them. The CDR3 nucleotides are TGCAGTGCTAGAGATTATGCAGGGTACAATGAGCAGTTCTTC. It translates to CSARDYAGYNEQFF.

This clonotype has at least ten counts. V is TRBV2 and J is TRBJ2-5; the match to TRBD2 covers 8 bases. CDR3 size: 15 residues. Germline V gene sequence: CDR1 SNHLY, CDR2 FYNNEI. V gave up 6 bases and J gave up 3 bases; unmatched junction bases: 9. For the CDR3, the DNA is TGTGCCAGCAGGGCGGGGGGACTCGCGGAAGAGACCCAGTACTTC. Translation gives CASRAGGLAEETQYF.

V usage is TRBV18 and J usage is TRBJ1-5; D is unclear. Germline V gives CDR1 KGHSH, CDR2 LQKENI. This CDR3 contains 15 residues. With 0 bases removed from V and 3 bases from J, the gap between germline ends came to 9 bases. CDR3 nucleotide sequence: TGTGCCAGCTCACCACCAGGGAGATCCAATCAGCCCCAGCATTTT. Residues: CASSPPGRSNQPQHF.

This clonotype was seen many times. This chain uses TRBV6-2 or TRBV6-3 with TRBJ1-6; D may be TRBD1 (5 bases). This CDR3 contains 16 residues. Trimming took off 0 bases at V and 7 bases at J, with 13 bases between the two ends. Germline V gene data show CDR1 as MNHEY and CDR2 as SVGEGT. As DNA, the CDR3 is TGTGCCAGCAGTTACTCTCGAGGGGCCAGGAATTCACCCCTCCACTTT. This gives the protein CASSYSRGARNSPLHF.

This clonotype was counted ten times or more. This chain connects TRBV6-5 to TRBJ2-3; D gene uncertain. Germline V gene lookup returns CDR1 MNHEY and CDR2 SVGAGI. Trimming removed 2 bases at V and 6 bases at J, with 9 bases between. The CDR3 covers 13 residues. CDR3 nucleotide sequence: TGTGCCAGCAGTTACGTCAGATCCGATACGCAGTATTTT. This gives the protein CASSYVRSDTQYF.

V is TRBV5-1 and J is TRBJ2-1, with D perhaps being TRBD1 or TRBD2 (5 bases each). The CDR3 loop spans 16 amino acids. V was shortened by 4 bases and J by 9 bases, with 23 bases between the two germline ends. From germline, CDR1 is SGHRS and CDR2 YFSETQ. In nucleotides, the CDR3 is TGCGCCAGCAGCCCCTTCCCGGGGACCCCTGAGAGTGAGCAGTTCTTC. It codes for CASSPFPGTPESEQFF.

This clonotype was counted a few times. A much bigger clone sits one base away, suggesting this may be a read error. The chain employs TRBV12-3 or TRBV12-4 and TRBJ2-3; TRBD2 matches 8 bases. CDR3 length equals 16 residues. The CDR3, as DNA: TGTGCCAGCAGTTTAAGTGGCGGGGGGCGCACAGATGCGCAGTATTTT. Amino acids: CASSLSGGGRTDAQYF.

This clonotype appeared a few times. V gene TRBV7-2 combines with J gene TRBJ1-2; D is ambiguous. The CDR3 length is 11 residues. V dropped 5 bases and J dropped 6 bases, with 7 bases sitting between them. CDR1 is SGHTA and CDR2 is FQGNSA in the germline V gene. DNA of the CDR3: TGTGCCAGCAGCCTGCTTAATGGCTACACCTTC. Translating gives CASSLLNGYTF.

This clonotype was seen repeatedly, ten times or more. This may be a read error: a much more frequent sequence differs by one nucleotide. The rearrangement uses TRBV11-2 and TRBJ2-5; D is uncertain. The CDR3 runs 15 residues. Deletions cut 0 bases from V and 11 bases from J, with 19 bases between. Germline V gene data show CDR1 as SGHAT and CDR2 as FQNNGV. The CDR3 reads CASSLEDLSYNEQYF. DNA for the CDR3: TGTGCCAGCAGCTTAGAGGACCTTTCTTACAATGAGCAGTACTTC.

Comment on this clonotype: A read error may explain this, as a much larger clone is one base away. V usage is TRBV7-9 and J usage is TRBJ2-7; weak D call: TRBD1 (6 bases). The V gene's germline CDR1 is SEHNR and CDR2 FQNEAQ (reference sequence). CDR3 length: 16 residues. V was trimmed by 1 base and J by 8 bases, leaving 21 bases between them. CDR3 region: CASSLVTGHRADKQYF. The CDR3 DNA sequence: TGTGCCAGCAGCTTAGTAACGGGACATAGGGCGGACAAGCAGTACTTC.

This clonotype was picked up many times. The chain carries TRBV20-1 and TRBJ2-1; 10 nucleotides agree with TRBD2. There are 14 residues in the CDR3. Germline V gene sequence: CDR1 DFQATT, CDR2 SNEGSKA (reference sequence). The CDR3 nucleotides are TGCAGGGCGGCGAGCGGGGGGGCCGGGGATGAGCAGTTCTTC. This codes for CRAASGGAGDEQFF.

This clonotype has just a few counts. The V call is TRBV11-2, the J call TRBJ1-1, with D uncertain. From germline, CDR1 is SGHAT and CDR2 FQNNGV. The V gene lost 6 bases and the J gene lost 11 bases, with 10 bases spanning the gap. This CDR3 is built from 10 residues. The CDR3, as DNA: TGTGCCAGCAGACGGGTGCTGGCTTTCTTT. Translated: CASRRVLAFF.

This clonotype was picked up many times. The chain uses TRBV5-1 and TRBJ2-6; the D is unclear. The CDR3 covers 20 residues. The V gene's germline CDR1 is SGHRS and CDR2 YFSETQ. Trimming stripped 2 bases from V and 0 bases from J, with 21 bases between. CDR3 nucleotides: TGCGCCAGCAGCTTCACCCCCCCGGATCTGTCAAGCTCTGGGGCCAACGTCCTGACTTTC. Its protein product is CASSFTPPDLSSSGANVLTF.

In its sample, this clonotype was seen many times. The chain employs TRBV24-1 and TRBJ2-5; 7 positions match TRBD1. Per germline, CDR1 KGHDR and CDR2 SFDVKD. With 9 bases clipped from V and 3 bases from J, the junction kept 9 bases outside the gene matches. The CDR3 consists of 14 residues. CDR3 DNA sequence: TGTGCCACCGGGAGAGGGGACAGTGAAGAGACCCAGTACTTC. This gives the protein CATGRGDSEETQYF.

Of note for this clonotype: This could be a read error, since a much larger clone is one nucleotide away. The chain employs TRBV6-6 and TRBJ2-3; D call uncertain. V lost 11 bases and J 5 bases, leaving 20 bases between the germline ends. The CDR3 is 14 residues long. Looked up from germline, CDR1 is MNHNY and CDR2 is SVGAGI (reference sequence). Written as DNA, the CDR3 is TGTGCCGGCGGCCCAAAAGGCCAAGGAGATACGCAGTATTTT. It encodes CAGGPKGQGDTQYF.

With respect to this clonotype: A much larger clone sits a single nucleotide away, making a read error possible. The V gene is TRBV7-2, the J gene TRBJ2-3; 12 nucleotides match TRBD2. CDR3 length: 15 residues. The V and J ends lost 5 bases and 6 bases, in that order; junction bases with no gene match: 6. Germline V gives CDR1 SGHTA, CDR2 FQGNSA. The CDR3 spells CASSRGLAGRDTQYF. CDR3 nucleotides: TGTGCCAGCAGCCGCGGACTAGCGGGGAGGGATACGCAGTATTTT.

This clonotype has just a few counts. This chain joins TRBV19 and TRBJ1-2; the D gene is possibly TRBD1 (5 bases). With 4 bases removed from V and 6 bases from J, the gap between germline ends came to 15 bases. This CDR3 has 14 residues. Germline lookup yields CDR1 LNHDA and CDR2 SQIVND (reference sequence). The DNA of the CDR3 is TGTGCCAGTAGTAATGGGGCTAAAGGGAATGGCTACACCTTC. This sequence encodes CASSNGAKGNGYTF.

This clonotype was picked up many times. J is TRBJ2-3 and V is TRBV5-1; 7 nucleotides match TRBD1. The CDR3 sequence is 13 residues long. Germline assignment: CDR1 SGHRS and CDR2 YFSETQ. Trimming removed 4 bases from V and 5 bases from J; junction bases left unmatched: 4. CDR3 residues: CASSNRDRDTQYF. In nucleotides, the CDR3 is TGCGCCAGCAGCAACCGGGACAGAGATACGCAGTATTTT.

Note on this clonotype: The germline gene is not matched at one end of the junction; a read error may be the cause. V and J are TRBV6-5 and TRBJ2-2; D remains ambiguous. CDR1 is MNHEY, CDR2 SVGAGI, per germline. CDR3 length: 15 amino acids. CDR3 nucleotide sequence: TGTACCAGCAGTTACTTTCCACAGAACACCGGGGAGCTGTTTTTT. It encodes CTSSYFPQNTGELFF.

The gene calls are TRBV5-1 and TRBJ2-6; TRBD1 aligns across 9 bases. Germline V lookup: CDR1 SGHRS, CDR2 YFSETQ. CDR3 length equals 17 residues. Trimming took 4 bases from V and 1 from J; bases not matched to a gene: 6. CDR3 nucleotide sequence: TGCGCCAGCAGCCCCGGGACAGGGCCATCTGGGGCCAACGTCCTGACTTTC. It translates to CASSPGTGPSGANVLTF.

Comments on this clonotype: A much bigger clone sits one base away, suggesting this may be a read error. The chain has TRBV18 and TRBJ1-2; D not certain. The germline CDR1 and CDR2 sequences are KGHSH and LQKENI. Deletions cut 8 bases from V and 5 bases from J, with 18 bases between. CDR3 length: 14 residues. The CDR3 loop reads CASPRSRGGYGYTF. In nucleotides, the CDR3 is TGTGCCAGCCCCCGGTCGCGGGGAGGATATGGCTACACCTTC.

This clonotype occurred many times. The chain joins TRBV28 to TRBJ2-5, with D perhaps matching TRBD1 (5 bases). Germline V gives CDR1 MDHEN, CDR2 SYDVKM. Trimming took off 4 bases at V and 7 bases at J, with 10 bases between the two ends. This CDR3 region has 12 residues. CDR3 DNA: TGTGCCAGCAGTTCACCCCAGGGGACCCAGTACTTC. Translation: CASSSPQGTQYF.

This clonotype was detected only once. The V call is TRBV5-1, the J call TRBJ1-2, with D hard to call. This CDR3 contains 14 residues. The germline V gene has CDR1 SGHRS and CDR2 YFSETQ. Trimming took off 1 base at V and 10 bases at J, with 17 bases between the two ends. The CDR3 reads CASSLSTTALAYTF. The CDR3 DNA reads TGCGCCAGCAGCTTGTCTACGACCGCTTTAGCCTACACCTTC.

There are many counts of this clonotype. The chain is built from TRBV20-1 and TRBJ2-3; D may be TRBD1 or TRBD2 (5 bases each). Germline V gene data show CDR1 as DFQATT and CDR2 as SNEGSKA (reference sequence). This CDR3 region has 17 residues. The germline V and J ends were trimmed by 1 base and 6 bases, with 23 bases remaining between them. Here the CDR3 reads CSARVQVGTGALDTQYF. The CDR3, as DNA: TGCAGTGCTAGAGTCCAGGTGGGGACGGGCGCTCTGGATACGCAGTATTTT.

This clonotype was counted ten times or more. The V call is TRBV7-2, the J call TRBJ2-1; D remains unclear. V lost 1 base and J 5 bases, leaving 6 bases between the germline ends. There are 13 residues in the CDR3. Per germline, CDR1 SGHTA and CDR2 FQGNSA. The CDR3: CASSLGPDNEQFF. DNA for the CDR3: TGTGCCAGCAGCTTAGGGCCAGACAATGAGCAGTTCTTC. The whole variable domain, filled in from reference TRBV7-2 and TRBJ2-1, reads GAGVSQSPSNKVTEKGKDVELRCDPISGHTALYWYRQSLGQGLEFLIYFQGNSAPDKSGLPSDRFSAERTGGSVSTLTIQRTQQEDSAVYLCASSLGPDNEQFFGPGTRLTVL.